Shown below are 15 T cell receptor beta chains from a single sample sequenced in a study of blood T cell repertoires in COVID-19. TCRdb's copy holds only in-frame clones and misses some; the assay was immunoSEQ multiplex PCR. The sample lists around 76,000 clones, over 60% seen once, with 25% to 30% in the top ten. Sequencing used peripheral blood. The receptors come from a woman aged 80 or over with active or convalescent COVID-19.

J is TRBJ1-1 and V is TRBV28; a possible D gene is TRBD1 (6 bases). V lost 3 bases to trimming and J lost 5 bases, with 22 bases between them. CDR1 is MDHEN and CDR2 is SYDVKM in the germline V gene. The CDR3 consists of 17 residues. CDR3 bases: TGTGCCAGCAGTTTGGGTAGGTCAGGGGCTAGGGAGACTGAAGCTTTCTTT. Its protein is CASSLGRSGARETEAFF. The full variable domain, with the rest looked up from reference TRBV28 and TRBJ1-1, is DVKVTQSSRYLVKRTGEKVFLECVQDMDHENMFWYRQDPGLGLRLIYFSYDVKMKEKGDIPEGYSVSREKKERFSLILESASTNQTSMYLCASSLGRSGARETEAFFGQGTRLTVV.

This clone was picked up a small number of times. This rearrangement joins TRBV4-3 to TRBJ1-5; 9 bases are shared with TRBD1. After removal of 1 base from V and 6 bases from J, the junction contained 7 bases not matched to a gene. The CDR3 is 16 residues long. Germline V gene lookup returns CDR1 LGHNA and CDR2 YSLEER. CDR3 bases: TGCGCCAGCAGCCAAGGAACAGGGGGCGGCGGTCAGCCCCAGCATTTT. Amino acids: CASSQGTGGGGQPQHF.

V and J are TRBV7-8 and TRBJ1-3; TRBD1 aligns across 9 bases. Germline V gives CDR1 SGHVS, CDR2 FQNEAQ. The trim removed 7 bases at V and 4 bases at J, leaving 5 bases unmatched. The CDR3 has 14 residues. In nucleotides, the CDR3 is TGTGCCAGCAAACAGGGGGCGACGGGAAACACCATATATTTT. It is translated as CASKQGATGNTIYF. The full variable domain, completed using reference TRBV7-8 and TRBJ1-3, is GAGVSQSPRYKVAKRGQDVALRCDPISGHVSLFWYQQALGQGPEFLTYFQNEAQLDKSGLPSDRFFAERPEGSVSTLKIQRTQQEDSAVYLCASKQGATGNTIYFGEGSWLTVV.

The J gene is TRBJ2-7, the V gene TRBV18, with 7 bases lining up with TRBD1. J was trimmed by 1 base and V by 8 bases; bases with no gene match: 8. Germline lookup yields CDR1 KGHSH and CDR2 LQKENI. CDR3 length equals 14 residues. The CDR3 is CASGVSGGSYEQYF. The CDR3 DNA reads TGTGCCAGCGGGGTATCAGGGGGTTCCTACGAGCAGTACTTC.

The chain couples TRBV5-1 to TRBJ1-1, with D tentatively TRBD1 (6 bases). The CDR3 runs to 14 residues. Trimming took 0 bases from V and 4 from J, leaving 10 bases between them. CDR1 is SGHRS and CDR2 is YFSETQ in the germline V gene. The CDR3 coding sequence is TGCGCCAGCAGCTTGGACAGGGTGGGCACTGAAGCTTTCTTT. This translates into CASSLDRVGTEAFF.

The chain links TRBV14 to TRBJ1-4; D is uncertain. CDR1 and CDR2 from the germline V gene are SGHDN and FVKESK. The V end was cut by 4 bases, the J end by 0 bases, with 6 bases between. CDR3 length equals 14 residues. CDR3 sequence reads: CASSPGATNEKLFF. As DNA, the CDR3 is TGTGCCAGCAGCCCGGGTGCAACTAATGAAAAACTGTTTTTT. Filled out from reference TRBV14 and TRBJ1-4, the complete variable domain reads EAGVTQFPSHSVIEKGQTVTLRCDPISGHDNLYWYRRVMGKEIKFLLHFVKESKQDESGMPNNRFLAERTGGTYSTLKVQPAELEDSGVYFCASSPGATNEKLFFGSGTQLSVL.

The genes are TRBV9 and TRBJ1-1, with 7 bases matching TRBD1. The length of the CDR3 is 14 residues. The germline V gene has CDR1 SGDLS and CDR2 YYNGEE. The V segment lost 3 bases and the J segment 11 bases; nucleotides outside the gene matches: 13. The CDR3 DNA reads TGTGCCAGCAGCGCGACAGGGCAAACAAAAAAGGCTTTCTTT. Residues: CASSATGQTKKAFF.

This chain links TRBV28 with TRBJ2-3; D is undetermined. V lost 4 bases, J lost 1 base, and 12 bases lay in between. The CDR3 has 15 amino acids. CDR1 is MDHEN and CDR2 is SYDVKM in the germline V gene. CDR3 sequence reads: CASSSKWLGTDTQYF. In DNA form, the CDR3 reads TGTGCCAGCAGTTCTAAGTGGCTAGGCACAGATACGCAGTATTTT.

The rearrangement uses TRBV7-2 and TRBJ2-2; the match to TRBD2 covers 8 bases. The CDR3 length is 16 residues. The J segment lost 6 bases and the V segment lost 0 bases, leaving 6 bases of the junction unmatched. Germline-derived CDR1 and CDR2 are SGHTA and FQGNSA. The CDR3: CASSLAPGGVSGELFF. DNA for the CDR3: TGTGCCAGCAGCTTAGCTCCGGGGGGGGTTTCCGGGGAGCTGTTTTTT.

This clone showed up just a few times. The chain is built from TRBV3-1 (or the pseudogene TRBV3-2) and TRBJ1-1; 7 nucleotides align to TRBD1. V gave up 5 bases and J gave up 9 bases; unmatched junction bases: 6. The CDR3 spans 12 residues. Germline V lookup: CDR1 LGHDT, CDR2 YNNKEL (reference sequence). The CDR3 loop is CASSYRGFQAFF. The CDR3, as DNA: TGTGCCAGCAGCTACAGGGGTTTTCAAGCTTTCTTT.

The V call is TRBV10-3, the J call TRBJ2-7, with 10 bases aligning to TRBD1. CDR1 and CDR2 from the germline V gene are ENHRY and SYGVKD. V gave up 8 bases and J gave up 5 bases; unmatched junction bases: 9. The CDR3 extends over 14 amino acids. The CDR3 sequence is CAIRKPGQGNEQYF. The CDR3 DNA is TGTGCCATCCGCAAACCGGGACAGGGGAACGAGCAGTACTTC.

CDR3 in DNA: TGTGCCAGTAGTAAATATAGCGGGGGGGCCGACACCGGGGAGCTGTTTTTT. This gives the protein CASSKYSGGADTGELFF. V usage is TRBV19 and J usage is TRBJ2-2, with TRBD2 matching 11 bases. The germline V gene encodes CDR1 LNHDA and CDR2 SQIVND (reference sequence). V lost 4 bases to trimming and J lost 3 bases; unmatched junction nucleotides: 7. CDR3 length equals 17 residues.

V and J are TRBV7-8 and TRBJ2-2, with 11 bases aligning to TRBD2. The CDR3 is made up of 18 amino acids. Per germline, CDR1 SGHVS and CDR2 FQNEAQ. Trimming at V came to 5 bases and at J to 0 bases, leaving 8 bases not matched to a gene. CDR3 sequence reads: CASSVGLAGQANTGELFF. DNA of the CDR3: TGTGCCAGCAGCGTCGGACTAGCGGGTCAGGCGAACACCGGGGAGCTGTTTTTT.

This chain uses TRBV4-3 with TRBJ2-3; D possibly corresponds to TRBD2 (6 bases). The germline V gene encodes CDR1 LGHNA and CDR2 YSLEER. Trimming removed 4 bases at V and 0 bases at J, with 11 bases between. The length of the CDR3 is 15 residues. The CDR3 loop reads CASSLSGTSTDTQYF. The CDR3 DNA reads as TGCGCCAGCAGCCTTAGCGGTACTAGCACAGATACGCAGTATTTT.

This sequence joins TRBV7-2 and TRBJ1-1, with a weak D call TRBD1 (6 bases). This CDR3 has 13 amino acids. Deletions cut 2 bases from V and 10 bases from J, with 14 bases between. Germline-derived CDR1 and CDR2 are SGHTA and FQGNSA. The CDR3 sequence: CASSLNREGGAFF. For the CDR3, the DNA is TGTGCCAGCAGCTTAAACAGGGAAGGAGGAGCTTTCTTT.